This paragraph covers one T cell receptor (beta chain) sequence. Its antigen is not identified. The sample holds other DNA sequences that translate to the same CDR3. The PCR made use of 60 Vbeta and 13 Jbeta primers. The data were produced by immunoSEQ multiplex PCR, yet TCRdb's version contains in-frame clones alone and is incomplete. Here the sample spans about 120,000 clones, over 70% being singletons. This specimen belongs to a study of cytomegalovirus exposure and HLA in healthy donors. The CDR3 covers 11 residues. The V gene's germline CDR1 is MNHEY and CDR2 SMNVEV (reference sequence). The germline V and J ends were trimmed by 8 bases and 0 bases, with 3 bases remaining between them. General study findings and limits: The authors later found TCR association rates varying by HLA locus, with DRB1 most and HLA-C fewest. When a later analysis was performed, an Asian-associated ancestry cluster reportedly had fewer N-insertions than the approximately 680-donor mean.

This receptor was identified in a young woman in good health and CMV-seronegative. The chain is built from TRBV27 and TRBJ2-3; no firm D call. The specimen was PBMCs. The CDR3 loop reads CASSSTDTQYF. The CDR3 nucleotides are TGTGCCAGCTCAAGCACAGATACGCAGTATTTT.